This T cell receptor beta chain was documented in a study of blood T cell repertoires in COVID-19. Data came from immunoSEQ multiplex PCR; TCRdb stores just in-frame clones and leaves some out. The top ten clones hold about 3% of a sample with hundreds of thousands of clones, more than 75% of them seen once. Unmatched junction bases numbered 20, after V lost 2 bases and J lost 11 bases. Looked up from germline, CDR1 is SGHTA and CDR2 is FQGNSA. The CDR3 is 19 amino acids. The chain combines TRBV7-2 with TRBJ1-6, with 8 bases aligning to TRBD1. This TCR derives from a human donor in a cohort sampled during active COVID-19. Sequences were obtained from peripheral blood. CDR3 residues: CASSLKKVRQGFPKPPLHF. DNA of the CDR3: TGTGCCAGCAGCTTAAAAAAGGTCCGACAGGGGTTTCCCAAACCACCCCTCCACTTT.